One sample yielded the 10 T cell receptor beta chains listed below, sequenced in a study of blood T cell repertoires in COVID-19. Repertoires were generated with immunoSEQ multiplex PCR, while TCRdb's copy carries only in-frame clones and drops some. Of around 360,000 clones in the sample, roughly 87% were seen once. Material for sequencing was PBMCs or T cells enriched from blood (not recorded which). These receptors were collected from a woman in her twenties or thirties who had recovered from COVID-19.

This sequence joins TRBV6-2 or TRBV6-3 and TRBJ1-1, with D hard to call. In germline, CDR1 is MNHEY, CDR2 SVGEGT. V lost 2 bases and J 11 bases, leaving 15 bases between the germline ends. The CDR3 consists of 13 residues. The CDR3 sequence is CASSYGEAMLAFF. In DNA form, the CDR3 reads TGTGCCAGCAGTTACGGCGAGGCGATGCTGGCTTTCTTT.

Concerning this clone itself: The sample contains more than one DNA sequence encoding this CDR3. V gene TRBV6-5 combines with J gene TRBJ2-3; TRBD2 aligns across 9 bases. Germline CDR1 and CDR2: MNHEY and SVGAGI. CDR3 length equals 16 residues. The trim removed 0 bases at V and 6 bases at J, leaving 7 bases unmatched. The CDR3 spells CASSYSAGGPGDTQYF. The CDR3 DNA sequence: TGTGCCAGCAGTTACTCCGCGGGAGGGCCGGGGGATACGCAGTATTTT.

The chain is built from TRBV19 and TRBJ2-1, with a tentative D call TRBD2 (6 bases). Between the trimmed V and J ends, which lost 3 bases and 8 bases, there was a span of 20 bases. Per the germline V gene, CDR1 is LNHDA and CDR2 is SQIVND (reference sequence). This CDR3 is 16 amino acids long. The CDR3: CASSIDLGGVIDEQFF. The CDR3 DNA reads TGTGCCAGTAGTATTGATTTGGGGGGAGTAATAGATGAGCAGTTCTTC.

The chain combines TRBV10-3 with TRBJ1-4; TRBD1 matches at 8 bases. The trim removed 2 bases at V and 5 bases at J, leaving 4 bases unmatched. CDR3 length equals 15 residues. Germline V gene sequence: CDR1 ENHRY, CDR2 SYGVKD. CDR3 in amino acids: CAISEGDRTNEKLFF. As DNA, the CDR3 is TGTGCCATCAGTGAGGGGGACAGGACAAATGAAAAACTGTTTTTT.

This chain joins TRBV15 and TRBJ1-6; TRBD1 agrees at 9 bases. With V trimmed by 3 bases and J by 3 bases, 6 bases remained unmatched. Germline CDR1 LNHNV, CDR2 YYDKDF (reference sequence). CDR3 size: 17 residues. CDR3 sequence reads: CATSRDRGTNYNSPLHF. The CDR3 region has the DNA TGTGCCACCAGCAGGGACAGGGGAACAAACTATAATTCACCCCTCCACTTT.

The V gene is TRBV5-1, the J gene TRBJ1-1; 9 bases fit TRBD1. From germline, CDR1 is SGHRS and CDR2 YFSETQ. CDR3 length: 15 residues. After removal of 0 bases from V and 4 bases from J, the junction contained 4 bases not matched to a gene. The CDR3 protein is CASSLVETGGTEAFF. The DNA of the CDR3 is TGCGCCAGCAGCTTGGTAGAGACAGGGGGCACTGAAGCTTTCTTT.

This sequence joins TRBV11-3 and TRBJ2-1, with D unclear. Germline V gene lookup returns CDR1 SGHNT and CDR2 YENEEA. The CDR3 has 15 residues. V was shortened by 4 bases and J by 6 bases, with 16 bases between the two germline ends. CDR3 amino acids: CASSSGTMSLNEQFF. Written as DNA, the CDR3 is TGTGCCAGCAGCTCGGGTACCATGTCCCTCAATGAGCAGTTCTTC.

V usage is TRBV5-1 and J usage is TRBJ2-1, with 12 bases fitting TRBD2. Germline V CDR1 and CDR2: SGHRS, YFSETQ. Trimming cost V 4 bases and J 8 bases; bases outside gene matches: 7. The CDR3 length is 15 residues. This CDR3 reads CASSVGTSGQYEQFF. The CDR3, as DNA: TGCGCCAGCAGCGTGGGGACTAGCGGGCAGTATGAGCAGTTCTTC.

This clone was detected only once. J is TRBJ2-7 and V is TRBV3-1 (or the pseudogene TRBV3-2), with D possibly TRBD2 on 6 matching bases. This CDR3 spans 14 amino acids. Germline assignment: CDR1 LGHDT and CDR2 YNNKEL (reference sequence). Trimming left V 1 base short and J 4 bases short, with 11 bases between. CDR3 nucleotide sequence: TGTGCCAGCAGCCAAGGGGCGGGAAGGTACGAGCAGTACTTC. Protein product: CASSQGAGRYEQYF.

The chain links TRBV30 to TRBJ2-7, with 13 bases matching TRBD2. Trimming took 0 bases from V and 4 from J; bases not matched to a gene: 12. The CDR3 runs 18 residues. Germline V CDR1 and CDR2: GTSNPN, SVGIG (reference sequence). The CDR3: CAWSVIVGLAGVGYEQYF. CDR3 DNA sequence: TGTGCCTGGAGTGTAATAGTAGGACTAGCGGGAGTTGGGTACGAGCAGTACTTC.